Given below is one T cell receptor beta chain in context. Its antigen is as yet unknown. Possible read error: a much larger clone is one base away. 5'RACE with 10-nucleotide random UMIs generated the cDNA. One entry per CDR3 protein results from TCRdb running MiXCR on the 5' RACE reads. This table holds roughly 50,000 distinct CDR3 sequences, roughly an eighth found once. The sample is drawn from a study of neurological immune-mediated disorders. Regarding the study as a whole: The most TCR clonal expansion was seen in HTLV-1-associated myelopathy, whereas the least was seen in multiple sclerosis, below the level in healthy controls.

Time point in this sample: longitudinal time-point 3. CDR1 is DFQATT, CDR2 SNEGSKA, per germline (reference sequence). V lost 2 bases to trimming and J lost 4 bases, with 14 bases between them. CDR3 length: 14 residues. The specimen sequenced was PBMCs. The clonotype was recovered from a male donor with HTLV-1-associated myelopathy (HAM/TSP). The chain uses TRBV20-1 and TRBJ1-1, with D unresolved. The CDR3 DNA follows: TGCAGTGCTAGAATCGGCAGTCGGGGCACTGAAGCTTTCTTT. This encodes CSARIGSRGTEAFF.